The next 6 T cell receptor beta chains were all read from a single sample in a study of blood T cell repertoires in COVID-19. TCRdb's copy holds only in-frame clones and misses some; the assay was immunoSEQ multiplex PCR. The repertoire holds 80,000 or so clones, approximately 90% seen once, with around 9% in the top ten. The specimen sequenced was peripheral blood. The receptors originated from a human donor in a cohort sampled during active COVID-19.

The chain uses TRBV30 and TRBJ2-5; D might be TRBD2 (6 bases). V was clipped by 0 bases and J by 0 bases, with 17 bases between them. Germline values: CDR1 GTSNPN, CDR2 SVGIG (reference sequence). The CDR3 consists of 17 residues. The CDR3 coding sequence is TGTGCCTGGAGTGTAATCCGGATCGCGGGGAACCAAGAGACCCAGTACTTC. Amino acids: CAWSVIRIAGNQETQYF. Full variable domain (outside the CDR3, taken from reference TRBV30 and TRBJ2-5): SQTIHQWPATLVQPVGSPLSLECTVEGTSNPNLYWYRQAAGRGLQLLFYSVGIGQISSEVPQNLSASRPQDRQFILSSKKLLLSDSGFYLCAWSVIRIAGNQETQYFGPGTRLLVL.

This sequence joins TRBV6-5 and TRBJ1-2, with 9 nucleotides matching TRBD1. Germline V gives CDR1 MNHEY, CDR2 SVGAGI. J was trimmed by 4 bases and V by 10 bases; bases with no gene match: 10. This CDR3 comprises 14 residues. CDR3 protein: CATKDRGAFYGYTF. CDR3 in DNA: TGTGCCACCAAGGACAGGGGAGCGTTCTATGGCTACACCTTC.

The V and J genes are TRBV20-1 and TRBJ1-1; 9 nucleotides line up with TRBD1. The V gene end was trimmed by 3 bases and the J gene end by 4 bases; junction bases not matched to a gene: 12. The CDR3 is 16 residues long. Germline CDR1 DFQATT, CDR2 SNEGSKA (reference sequence). The DNA for the CDR3 is TGCAGTGCTAGTAGGGACAGGGAGGAGGTGTCCACTGAAGCTTTCTTT. This translates into CSASRDREEVSTEAFF.

The chain recombines TRBV19 with TRBJ1-3; perhaps TRBD1 as D (5 bases). The CDR3 extends over 19 amino acids. Germline lookup yields CDR1 LNHDA and CDR2 SQIVND (reference sequence). Trimming stripped 3 bases from V and 4 bases from J, with 25 bases between. The CDR3, as DNA: TGTGCCAGTAGTATGAGGGCCGGGACTCTAATTAAAGGAGGAAACACCATATATTTT. Translating gives CASSMRAGTLIKGGNTIYF.

The chain combines TRBV7-2 with TRBJ1-1; a possible D gene is TRBD1 (5 bases). The ends were cut back, 5 bases at V and 6 bases at J, with 19 bases in the middle. This CDR3 region has 15 residues. Germline CDR1 is SGHTA and CDR2 is FQGNSA. CDR3 loop: CASSPQAGTGAEAFF. Written as DNA, the CDR3 is TGTGCCAGCAGCCCCCAGGCAGGGACGGGAGCTGAAGCTTTCTTT.

This chain joins TRBV28 and TRBJ1-5, with TRBD1 identical over 7 bases. This CDR3 region has 15 residues. V was pared by 8 bases and J by 6 bases, with 13 bases of the junction left unmatched. Looked up from germline, CDR1 is MDHEN and CDR2 is SYDVKM. The DNA of the CDR3 is TGTGCCAGCGGGAAAACAGGGGTCCGTTCTCAGCCCCAGCATTTT. Its translation is CASGKTGVRSQPQHF.